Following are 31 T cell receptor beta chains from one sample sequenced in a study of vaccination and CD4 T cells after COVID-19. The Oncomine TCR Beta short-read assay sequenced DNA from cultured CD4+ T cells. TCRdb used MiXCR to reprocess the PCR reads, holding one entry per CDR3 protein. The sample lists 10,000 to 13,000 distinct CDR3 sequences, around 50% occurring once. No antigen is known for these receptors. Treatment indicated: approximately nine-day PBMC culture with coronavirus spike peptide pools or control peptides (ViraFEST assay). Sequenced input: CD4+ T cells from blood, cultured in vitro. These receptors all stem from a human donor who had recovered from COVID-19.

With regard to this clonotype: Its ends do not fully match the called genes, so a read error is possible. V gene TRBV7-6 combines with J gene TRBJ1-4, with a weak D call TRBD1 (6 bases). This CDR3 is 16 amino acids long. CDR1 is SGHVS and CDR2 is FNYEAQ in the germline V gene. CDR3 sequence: CASSLELGHSFQKLFF. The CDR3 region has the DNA TGTGCTAGCAGCTTAGAATTGGGACACTCCTTCCAAAAACTGTTTTTT.

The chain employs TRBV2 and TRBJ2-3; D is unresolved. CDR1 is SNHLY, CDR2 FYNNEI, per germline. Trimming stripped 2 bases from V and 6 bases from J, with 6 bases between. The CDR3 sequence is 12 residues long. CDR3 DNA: TGTGCCAGCAGTGAAATAGGTGATACGCAGTATTTT. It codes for CASSEIGDTQYF.

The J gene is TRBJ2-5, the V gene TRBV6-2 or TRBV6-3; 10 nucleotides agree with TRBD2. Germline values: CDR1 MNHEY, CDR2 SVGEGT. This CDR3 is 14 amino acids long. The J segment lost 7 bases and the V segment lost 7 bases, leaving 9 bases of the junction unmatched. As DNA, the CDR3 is TGTGCCAGCACCCCAAGCGGGAGGGGGGGGACCCAGTACTTC. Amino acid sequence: CASTPSGRGGTQYF.

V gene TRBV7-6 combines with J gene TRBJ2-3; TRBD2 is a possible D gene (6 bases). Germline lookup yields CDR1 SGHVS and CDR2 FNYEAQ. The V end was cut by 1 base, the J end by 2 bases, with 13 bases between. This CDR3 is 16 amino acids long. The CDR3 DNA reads TGTGCCAGCAGCTTAGTATCAGCGGGTTACACAGATACGCAGTATTTT. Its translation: CASSLVSAGYTDTQYF.

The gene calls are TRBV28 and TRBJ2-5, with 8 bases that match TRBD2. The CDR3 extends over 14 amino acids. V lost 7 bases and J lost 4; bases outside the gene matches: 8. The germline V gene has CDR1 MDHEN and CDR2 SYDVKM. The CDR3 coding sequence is TGTGCCAGCACCGGGGGCGGACTAGCAGAGACCCAGTACTTC. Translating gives CASTGGGLAETQYF.

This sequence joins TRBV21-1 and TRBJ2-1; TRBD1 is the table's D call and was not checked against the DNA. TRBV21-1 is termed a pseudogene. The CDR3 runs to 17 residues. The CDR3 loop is CARPGTLKREPSDEQFF. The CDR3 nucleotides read TGTGCCAGGCCGGGGACGTTAAAACGTGAGCCGAGTGATGAGCAGTTCTTC.

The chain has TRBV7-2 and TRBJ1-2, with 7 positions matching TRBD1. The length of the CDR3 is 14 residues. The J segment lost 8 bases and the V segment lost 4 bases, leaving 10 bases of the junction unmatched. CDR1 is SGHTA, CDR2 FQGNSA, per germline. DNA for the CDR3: TGTGCCAGCAGCTCATATACAGGGGTTGAGGGCTACACCTTC. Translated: CASSSYTGVEGYTF.

The chain's CDR3 is CASSMVGTGAYEQYF. The CDR3 DNA sequence: TGTGCCAGTAGTATGGTCGGAACAGGGGCCTACGAGCAGTACTTC. The chain employs TRBV19 and TRBJ2-7, with TRBD1 identical over 7 bases. Germline-derived CDR1 and CDR2 are LNHDA and SQIVND (reference sequence). V lost 3 bases to trimming and J lost 2 bases; unmatched junction nucleotides: 7. The CDR3 loop spans 15 amino acids. Supplemented by reference TRBV19 and TRBJ2-7, the full variable domain reads DGGITQSPKYLFRKEGQNVTLSCEQNLNHDAMYWYRQDPGQGLRLIYYSQIVNDFQKGDIAEGYSVSREKKESFPLTVTSAQKNPTAFYLCASSMVGTGAYEQYFGPGTRLTVT.

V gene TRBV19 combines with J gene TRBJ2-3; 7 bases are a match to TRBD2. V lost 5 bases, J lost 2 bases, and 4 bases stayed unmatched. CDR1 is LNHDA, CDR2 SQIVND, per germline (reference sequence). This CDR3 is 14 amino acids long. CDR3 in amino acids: CASSWTRLTDTQYF. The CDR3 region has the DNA TGTGCCAGTAGTTGGACTAGACTCACAGATACGCAGTATTTT.

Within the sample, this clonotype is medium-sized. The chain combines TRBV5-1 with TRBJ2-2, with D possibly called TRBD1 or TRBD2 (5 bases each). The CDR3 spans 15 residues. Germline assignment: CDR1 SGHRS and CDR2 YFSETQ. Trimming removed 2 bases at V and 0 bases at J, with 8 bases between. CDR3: CASSFQGPNTGELFF. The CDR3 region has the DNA TGCGCCAGCAGCTTTCAGGGACCGAACACCGGGGAGCTGTTTTTT.

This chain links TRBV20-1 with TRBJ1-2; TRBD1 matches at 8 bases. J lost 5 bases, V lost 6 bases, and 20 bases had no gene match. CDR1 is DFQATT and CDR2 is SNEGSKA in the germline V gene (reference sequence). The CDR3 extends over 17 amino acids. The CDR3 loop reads CSAEARGLPEVEYGYTF. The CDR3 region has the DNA TGCAGTGCAGAAGCCAGGGGGCTACCCGAGGTTGAGTATGGCTACACCTTC.

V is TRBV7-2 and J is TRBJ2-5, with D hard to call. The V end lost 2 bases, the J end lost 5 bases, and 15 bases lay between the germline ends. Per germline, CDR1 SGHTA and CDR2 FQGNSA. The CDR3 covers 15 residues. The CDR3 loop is CASSLNSGFWETQYF. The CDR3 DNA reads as TGTGCCAGCAGCTTAAATTCGGGTTTTTGGGAGACCCAGTACTTC.

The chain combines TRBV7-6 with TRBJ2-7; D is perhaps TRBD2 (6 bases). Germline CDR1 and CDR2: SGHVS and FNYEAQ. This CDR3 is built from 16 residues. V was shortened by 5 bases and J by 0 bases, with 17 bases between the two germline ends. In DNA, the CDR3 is TGTGCCAGCAGCAAGGGACTCACTTCAATCTCCTACGAGCAGTACTTC. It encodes CASSKGLTSISYEQYF.

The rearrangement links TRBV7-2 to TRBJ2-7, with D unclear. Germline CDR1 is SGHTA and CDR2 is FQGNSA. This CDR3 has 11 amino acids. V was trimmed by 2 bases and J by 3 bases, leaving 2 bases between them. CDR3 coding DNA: TGTGCCAGCAGCTTATACTACGAGCAGTACTTC. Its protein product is CASSLYYEQYF.

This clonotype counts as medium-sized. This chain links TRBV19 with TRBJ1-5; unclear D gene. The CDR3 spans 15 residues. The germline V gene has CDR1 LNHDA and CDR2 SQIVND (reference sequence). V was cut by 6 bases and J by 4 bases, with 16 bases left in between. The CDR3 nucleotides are TGTGCCAGTAGCCCGAGCAACCTGGGGAATCAGCCCCAGCATTTT. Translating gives CASSPSNLGNQPQHF.

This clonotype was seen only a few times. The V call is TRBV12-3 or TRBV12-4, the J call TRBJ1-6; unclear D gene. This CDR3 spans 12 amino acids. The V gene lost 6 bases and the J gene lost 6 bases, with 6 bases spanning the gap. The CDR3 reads CASSHSNSPLHF. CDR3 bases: TGTGCCAGCAGCCACAGTAATTCACCCCTCCACTTT.

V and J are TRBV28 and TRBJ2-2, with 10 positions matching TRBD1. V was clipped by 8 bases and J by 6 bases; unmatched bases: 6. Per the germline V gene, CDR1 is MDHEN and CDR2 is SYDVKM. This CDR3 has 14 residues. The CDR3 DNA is TGTGCCAGCTTTCCGACAGGGGGCGCCGGGGAGCTGTTTTTT. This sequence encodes CASFPTGGAGELFF.

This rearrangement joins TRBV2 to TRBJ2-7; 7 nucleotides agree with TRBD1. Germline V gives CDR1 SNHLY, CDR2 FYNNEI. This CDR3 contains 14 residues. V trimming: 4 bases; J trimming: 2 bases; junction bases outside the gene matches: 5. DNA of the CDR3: TGTGCCAGCAGTGTTGGGACAGAGACCTACGAGCAGTACTTC. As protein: CASSVGTETYEQYF.

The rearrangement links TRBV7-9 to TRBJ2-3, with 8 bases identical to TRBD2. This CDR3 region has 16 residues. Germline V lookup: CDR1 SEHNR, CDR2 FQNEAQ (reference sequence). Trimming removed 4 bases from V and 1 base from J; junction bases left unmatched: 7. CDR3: CASSYPSGGGTDTQYF. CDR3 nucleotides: TGTGCCAGCAGCTACCCCTCGGGGGGGGGCACAGATACGCAGTATTTT.

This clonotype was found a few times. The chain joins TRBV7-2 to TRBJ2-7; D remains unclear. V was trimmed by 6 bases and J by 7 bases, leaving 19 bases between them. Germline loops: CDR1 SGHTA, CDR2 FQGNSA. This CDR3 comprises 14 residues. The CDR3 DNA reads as TGTGCCAGCAGTCCCGGGCCACACCTCGGGGAGCAGTACTTC. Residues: CASSPGPHLGEQYF.

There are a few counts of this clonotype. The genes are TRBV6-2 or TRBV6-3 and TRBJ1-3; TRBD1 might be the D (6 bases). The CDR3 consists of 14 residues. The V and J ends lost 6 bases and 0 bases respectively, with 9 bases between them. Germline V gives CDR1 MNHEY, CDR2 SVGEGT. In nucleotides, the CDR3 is TGTGCCAGCAGGGACAGCGCCTCTGGAAACACCATATATTTT. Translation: CASRDSASGNTIYF.

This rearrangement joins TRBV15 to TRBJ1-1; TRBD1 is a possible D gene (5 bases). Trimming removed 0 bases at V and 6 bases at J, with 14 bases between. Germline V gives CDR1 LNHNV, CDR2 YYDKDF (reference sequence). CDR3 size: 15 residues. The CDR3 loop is CATSRDLGVVAEAFF. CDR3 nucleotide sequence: TGTGCCACCAGCAGAGATCTAGGGGTAGTGGCTGAAGCTTTCTTT.

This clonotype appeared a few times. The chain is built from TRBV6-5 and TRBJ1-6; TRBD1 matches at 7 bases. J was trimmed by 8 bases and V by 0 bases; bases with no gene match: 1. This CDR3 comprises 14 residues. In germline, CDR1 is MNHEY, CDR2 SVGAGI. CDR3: CASSYSTGYSPLHF. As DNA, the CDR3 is TGTGCCAGCAGTTACTCGACAGGGTATTCACCCCTCCACTTT.

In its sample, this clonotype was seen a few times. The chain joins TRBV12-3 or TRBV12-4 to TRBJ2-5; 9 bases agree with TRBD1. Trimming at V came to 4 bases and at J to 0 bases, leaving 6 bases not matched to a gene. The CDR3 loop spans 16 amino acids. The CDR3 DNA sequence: TGTGCCAGCAGTTCACTCCGGGACAGGGACCAAGAGACCCAGTACTTC. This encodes CASSSLRDRDQETQYF.

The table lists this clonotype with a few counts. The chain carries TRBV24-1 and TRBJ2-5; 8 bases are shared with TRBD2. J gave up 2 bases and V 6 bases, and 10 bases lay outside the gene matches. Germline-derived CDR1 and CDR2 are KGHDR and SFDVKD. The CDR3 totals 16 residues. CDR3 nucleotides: TGTGCCACCAGTTCTCATAGCGGGACCAGTCAAGAGACCCAGTACTTC. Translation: CATSSHSGTSQETQYF.

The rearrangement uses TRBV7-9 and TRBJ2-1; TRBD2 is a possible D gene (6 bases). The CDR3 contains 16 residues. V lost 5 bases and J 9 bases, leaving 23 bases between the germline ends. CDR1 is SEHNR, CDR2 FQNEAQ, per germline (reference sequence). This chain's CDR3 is CASSQTSLGRRGEQFF. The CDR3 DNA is TGTGCCAGCAGCCAAACCTCTTTGGGCAGGAGGGGTGAGCAGTTCTTC.

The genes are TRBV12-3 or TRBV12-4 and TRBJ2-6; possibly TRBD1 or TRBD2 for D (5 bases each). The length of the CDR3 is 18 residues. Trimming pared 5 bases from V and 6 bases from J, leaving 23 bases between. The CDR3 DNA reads TGTGCCAGCAGTACGCGACCCGCGTGGGGGACCGAGGCCAACGTCCTGACTTTC. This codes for CASSTRPAWGTEANVLTF.

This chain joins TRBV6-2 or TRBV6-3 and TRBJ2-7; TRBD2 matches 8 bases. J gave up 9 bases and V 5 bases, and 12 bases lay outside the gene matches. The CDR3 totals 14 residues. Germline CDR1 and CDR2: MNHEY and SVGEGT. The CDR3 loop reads CASSPTGGAPGQYF. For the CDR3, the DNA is TGTGCCAGCAGTCCAACGGGGGGGGCCCCCGGGCAGTACTTC.

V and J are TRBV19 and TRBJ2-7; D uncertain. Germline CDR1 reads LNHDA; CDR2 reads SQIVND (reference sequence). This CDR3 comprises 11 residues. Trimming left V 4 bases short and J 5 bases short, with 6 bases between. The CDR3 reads CASSNMDEQYF. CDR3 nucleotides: TGTGCCAGTAGTAACATGGACGAGCAGTACTTC.

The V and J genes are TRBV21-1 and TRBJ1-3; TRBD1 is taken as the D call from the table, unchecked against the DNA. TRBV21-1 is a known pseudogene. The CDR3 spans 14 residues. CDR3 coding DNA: TGTGCCAGCAGCCCCCAGGGGGCAGTAAACACCATATATTTT. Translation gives CASSPQGAVNTIYF.

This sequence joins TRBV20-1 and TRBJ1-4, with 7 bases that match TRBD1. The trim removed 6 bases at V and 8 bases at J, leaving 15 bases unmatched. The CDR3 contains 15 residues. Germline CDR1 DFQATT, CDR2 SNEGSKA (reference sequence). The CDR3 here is CSAPPRTGGREKLFF. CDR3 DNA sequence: TGCAGTGCACCGCCCCGGACAGGCGGAAGGGAAAAACTGTTTTTT.